These 26 T cell receptor beta chains originate from one sample sequenced in a study of memory CD4+ T cells and cytomegalovirus serostatus (dated 2019 in TCRdb). Single viable CD3+CD4+CD8-CD45RO+ cells were sorted as memory CD4+ T cells on a FACSAria II. The library was prepared using the immunoSEQ multiplex PCR assay. TCRdb holds this immuneACCESS table with in-frame rearrangements only. Some clones are missing; in checked studies, unresolved V genes explain under half, and the rest has no known cause. Here the sample has around 45,000 clones; roughly four fifths occur a single time. Of the sample, 0.9% to 1.5% is held by the ten largest clones. The sequencing sample was made of memory CD4+ T cells from blood. The receptors derive from an adult in good health and CMV-seropositive.

This chain joins TRBV20-1 and TRBJ2-5; D is undetermined. The CDR3 totals 11 residues. CDR1 DFQATT and CDR2 SNEGSKA come from the germline V gene (reference sequence). V lost 5 bases and J 4 bases, leaving 8 bases between the germline ends. The CDR3 reads CSAALIETQYF. The CDR3 bases are TGCAGTGCTGCATTGATAGAGACCCAGTACTTC.

This clone was observed a few times. This rearrangement joins TRBV7-2 to TRBJ2-5; D is unresolved. V was shortened by 0 bases and J by 5 bases, with 16 bases between the two germline ends. The CDR3 has 16 residues. From germline, CDR1 is SGHTA and CDR2 FQGNSA. CDR3 sequence (DNA): TGTGCCAGCAGCTTAGCGGGTAGTGGTGAAATGGAGACCCAGTACTTC. Amino acid sequence: CASSLAGSGEMETQYF.

The chain links TRBV6-1 to TRBJ1-1; D uncertain. The CDR3 spans 13 residues. The V gene's germline CDR1 is MNHNS and CDR2 SASEGT. Between the trimmed V and J ends, which lost 10 bases and 3 bases, there was a span of 15 bases. The CDR3, as DNA: TGTGCCACCCGTAAGAATTTTGACACTGAAGCTTTCTTT. Its protein is CATRKNFDTEAFF.

The J gene is TRBJ2-3, the V gene TRBV27, with TRBD1 matching 8 bases. Germline CDR1 is MNHEY and CDR2 is SMNVEV (reference sequence). This CDR3 has 15 residues. V lost 6 bases to trimming and J lost 2 bases; unmatched junction nucleotides: 7. The CDR3 is CASSLDRDTTDTQYF. CDR3 coding DNA: TGTGCCAGCAGCTTGGACAGGGACACCACAGATACGCAGTATTTT.

This clone was seen more than once but under ten times. The rearrangement joins TRBV19 to TRBJ1-4; possible D gene TRBD1, 6 bases. The CDR3 covers 13 residues. Germline assignment: CDR1 LNHDA and CDR2 SQIVND (reference sequence). V was shortened by 10 bases and J by 0 bases, with 9 bases between the two germline ends. The CDR3, as DNA: TGTGCCACCAGACAGGCAACTAATGAAAAACTGTTTTTT. Its protein product is CATRQATNEKLFF.

This chain links TRBV6-6 with TRBJ1-4; the D gene is possibly TRBD1 (6 bases). This CDR3 has 14 residues. Trimming cost V 8 bases and J 8 bases, with 18 bases left between them. Germline values: CDR1 MNHNY, CDR2 SVGAGI (reference sequence). The CDR3 nucleotides are TGTGCCAGCGGACAGACCGGGACGAACGAAAAACTGTTTTTT. This encodes CASGQTGTNEKLFF.

This chain links TRBV27 with TRBJ2-3; D perhaps matches TRBD1 (5 bases). The CDR3 is 15 amino acids. Germline-derived CDR1 and CDR2 are MNHEY and SMNVEV (reference sequence). V lost 5 bases and J 0 bases, leaving 12 bases between the germline ends. The CDR3 sequence is CASSLDRFSTDTQYF. The CDR3 coding sequence is TGTGCCAGCAGTCTTGACAGATTCAGCACAGATACGCAGTATTTT.

The chain employs TRBV28 and TRBJ2-7; TRBD2 is a possible D gene (6 bases). Germline CDR1 MDHEN, CDR2 SYDVKM. The CDR3 sequence is 15 residues long. Deletions cut 5 bases from V and 7 bases from J, with 21 bases between. The CDR3 region is CASSRRDGGAFEQYF. CDR3 DNA sequence: TGTGCCAGCAGTAGGCGGGACGGAGGGGCGTTTGAGCAGTACTTC.

The chain couples TRBV5-6 to TRBJ2-7, with D perhaps TRBD1 (6 bases). Trimming took 4 bases from V and 1 from J, leaving 15 bases between them. Germline CDR1 reads SGHDT; CDR2 reads YYEEEE. The CDR3 consists of 15 residues. The CDR3 sequence is CASSTGQLYSYEQYF. CDR3 DNA sequence: TGTGCCAGCAGCACCGGACAGCTTTATTCCTACGAGCAGTACTTC. Using reference TRBV5-6 and TRBJ2-7 for the parts outside the CDR3, the full variable domain is DAGVTQSPTHLIKTRGQQVTLRCSPKSGHDTVSWYQQALGQGPQFIFQYYEEEERQRGNFPDRFSGHQFPNYSSELNVNALLLGDSALYLCASSTGQLYSYEQYFGPGTRLTVT.

The rearrangement links TRBV19 to TRBJ1-5, with 9 bases lining up with TRBD1. The CDR3 consists of 15 residues. Germline V CDR1 and CDR2: LNHDA, SQIVND (reference sequence). The J segment lost 2 bases and the V segment lost 5 bases, leaving 4 bases of the junction unmatched. In nucleotides, the CDR3 is TGTGCCAGTAGTCCGGGGGACAGGGGCAATCAGCCCCAGCATTTT. Residues: CASSPGDRGNQPQHF.

This clone was seen a few times. The V gene is TRBV7-2, the J gene TRBJ2-7; D might be TRBD2 (5 bases). V lost 5 bases, J lost 3 bases, and 11 bases lay in between. CDR1 is SGHTA and CDR2 is FQGNSA in the germline V gene. The CDR3 sequence is 13 residues long. The DNA of the CDR3 is TGTGCCAGCAGCAGAGGGCTTTTCTACGAGCAGTACTTC. Translation: CASSRGLFYEQYF.

This clone was seen more than once but under ten times. The J gene is TRBJ1-4, the V gene TRBV28; TRBD1 matches at 7 bases. Trimming removed 8 bases from V and 0 bases from J; junction bases left unmatched: 6. The CDR3 is 15 amino acids. The germline V gene has CDR1 MDHEN and CDR2 SYDVKM. DNA for the CDR3: TGTGCCAGCCATGGACAGGCCGCAACTAATGAAAAACTGTTTTTT. The encoded protein is CASHGQAATNEKLFF.

By share, this clone counts as medium-sized. The chain joins TRBV18 to TRBJ1-3; no reliable D call. Per germline, CDR1 KGHSH and CDR2 LQKENI. There are 17 residues in the CDR3. The V end was cut by 3 bases, the J end by 2 bases, with 17 bases between. The CDR3 loop reads CASSPMTDPLTGNTIYF. CDR3 coding DNA: TGTGCCAGCTCACCGATGACTGACCCCCTCACTGGAAACACCATATATTTT. The full variable domain, with the rest looked up from reference TRBV18 and TRBJ1-3, is NAGVMQNPRHLVRRRGQEARLRCSPMKGHSHVYWYRQLPEEGLKFMVYLQKENIIDESGMPKERFSAEFPKEGPSILRIQQVVRGDSAAYFCASSPMTDPLTGNTIYFGEGSWLTVV.

This clone was seen more than once but under ten times. The J gene is TRBJ1-1, the V gene TRBV29-1; D gene unclear. Trimming shortened V by 4 bases and J by 1 base, and 16 bases separated the two germline ends. Per the germline V gene, CDR1 is SQVTM and CDR2 is ANQGSEA. The CDR3 runs 15 residues. The CDR3 DNA reads as TGCAGCGTTGGGCAGAACCCTAAGGGGAACACTGAAGCTTTCTTT. Its translation is CSVGQNPKGNTEAFF.

The V call is TRBV6-1, the J call TRBJ1-2; D is ambiguous. The V gene's germline CDR1 is MNHNS and CDR2 SASEGT. V was shortened by 6 bases and J by 8 bases, with 13 bases between the two germline ends. This CDR3 region has 12 residues. CDR3 amino acids: CASSWERQGYTF. The CDR3 DNA reads TGTGCCAGCAGCTGGGAACGGCAGGGCTACACCTTC.

The chain uses TRBV5-1 and TRBJ1-1; D is unclear. The CDR3 is made up of 15 amino acids. In germline, CDR1 is SGHRS, CDR2 YFSETQ. The ends were cut back, 0 bases at V and 1 base at J, with 10 bases in the middle. The CDR3 protein is CASSLVGSRNTEAFF. In DNA form, the CDR3 reads TGCGCCAGCAGCTTGGTTGGCTCCCGGAACACTGAAGCTTTCTTT.

The chain has TRBV2 and TRBJ2-1; TRBD2 agrees at 8 bases. CDR1 is SNHLY, CDR2 FYNNEI, per germline. This CDR3 spans 14 amino acids. V was pared by 7 bases and J by 9 bases, with 11 bases of the junction left unmatched. CDR3 DNA sequence: TGTGCCAGCACGCGATCACTAGCGGCCCCTGAGCAGTTCTTC. Translated, it gives CASTRSLAAPEQFF.

The V and J genes are TRBV7-8 and TRBJ1-1; D might be TRBD1 (5 bases). Trimming left V 0 bases short and J 7 bases short, with 9 bases between. The germline gives CDR1 SGHVS, CDR2 FQNEAQ. The CDR3 spans 13 residues. The CDR3 sequence is CASSLAGAVEAFF. The CDR3 DNA reads TGTGCCAGCAGCTTAGCTGGGGCAGTTGAAGCTTTCTTT.

The chain uses TRBV6-5 and TRBJ1-2; 7 positions agree with TRBD1. The germline V gene encodes CDR1 MNHEY and CDR2 SVGAGI. With 2 bases clipped from V and 7 bases from J, the junction kept 1 base outside the gene matches. The length of the CDR3 is 12 residues. In DNA form, the CDR3 reads TGTGCCAGCAGTTACGACAGGGTTGGCTACACCTTC. It yields the protein CASSYDRVGYTF.

The chain combines TRBV11-2 with TRBJ2-5; D is ambiguous. This CDR3 has 15 residues. The germline gives CDR1 SGHAT, CDR2 FQNNGV. The germline V and J ends were trimmed by 0 bases and 3 bases, with 11 bases remaining between them. The CDR3 loop is CASSLDGILEETQYF. CDR3 nucleotides: TGTGCCAGCAGCTTAGATGGGATTCTGGAAGAGACCCAGTACTTC.

The rearrangement links TRBV5-1 to TRBJ2-2, with 7 nucleotides matching TRBD2. Germline loops: CDR1 SGHRS, CDR2 YFSETQ. The J segment lost 5 bases and the V segment lost 2 bases, leaving 6 bases of the junction unmatched. The CDR3 is 15 amino acids. The CDR3 sequence: CASSFQGGNTGELFF. DNA for the CDR3: TGCGCCAGCAGCTTTCAGGGAGGGAATACCGGGGAGCTGTTTTTT. The variable domain in full, with the rest retrieved from reference TRBV5-1 and TRBJ2-2, is KAGVTQTPRYLIKTRGQQVTLSCSPISGHRSVSWYQQTPGQGLQFLFEYFSETQRNKGNFPGRFSGRQFSNSRSEMNVSTLELGDSALYLCASSFQGGNTGELFFGEGSRLTVL.

V gene TRBV6-5 combines with J gene TRBJ2-2, with D possibly being TRBD1 (6 bases). The V end lost 11 bases, the J end lost 5 bases, and 15 bases lay between the germline ends. In germline, CDR1 is MNHEY, CDR2 SVGAGI. CDR3 length: 13 residues. Here the CDR3 DNA reads TGTGCCGGGGGCAGGCCAGGGACCGGGGAGCTGTTTTTT. Amino acids: CAGGRPGTGELFF.

The CDR3 DNA reads as TGTGCCAGTAGCCCAGGGCTCCAAGAGACCCAGTACTTC. Protein product: CASSPGLQETQYF. The genes are TRBV19 and TRBJ2-5; D perhaps matches TRBD1 (5 bases). V lost 6 bases to trimming and J lost 1 base, with 9 bases between them. Germline V lookup: CDR1 LNHDA, CDR2 SQIVND (reference sequence). This CDR3 is 13 amino acids long.

The chain combines TRBV7-9 with TRBJ1-5; D possibly corresponds to TRBD1 (5 bases). Germline V CDR1 and CDR2: SEHNR, FQNEAQ (reference sequence). The CDR3 sequence is 14 residues long. With 5 bases removed from V and 9 bases from J, the gap between germline ends came to 17 bases. The CDR3 region is CASSRGGPFAPQHF. The CDR3 DNA sequence: TGTGCCAGCAGCCGCGGGGGTCCCTTTGCGCCCCAGCATTTT.

The rearrangement joins TRBV5-1 to TRBJ2-7; D not resolved. The CDR3 covers 14 residues. CDR1 is SGHRS, CDR2 YFSETQ, per germline. V was trimmed by 0 bases and J by 0 bases, leaving 7 bases between them. The DNA for the CDR3 is TGCGCCAGCAGCTTGGAACAGACCTCCTACGAGCAGTACTTC. Its translation is CASSLEQTSYEQYF.

The gene calls are TRBV12-5 and TRBJ2-1; perhaps TRBD2 as D (7 bases). The ends were cut back, 6 bases at V and 9 bases at J, with 21 bases in the middle. Germline values: CDR1 LGHNT, CDR2 FRNRAP. The CDR3 runs 15 residues. The CDR3: CASGRWGGGPGEQFF. For the CDR3, the DNA is TGTGCTAGTGGCCGTTGGGGCGGGGGCCCTGGTGAGCAGTTCTTC.